The 12 T cell receptor beta chains given below trace back to one sample, sequenced in a study of T cells in Graves' hyperthyroidism and ophthalmopathy. Regions amplified from RNA transcripts were the TCR beta CDR3 regions. A first-round RT-PCR of the TCR CDR3 used the HTBI primer set. TCRdb reprocessed the multiplex PCR reads with MiXCR, giving one entry per CDR3 protein. The top ten clones hold roughly a third of a sample with approximately 600,000 distinct CDR3 sequences, less than 25% of them seen once. The specimen was blood. The origin of the receptors is a man aged 30 to 39 with Graves' ophthalmopathy.

This chain links TRBV6-1 with TRBJ1-1; D not certain. The CDR3 totals 10 residues. The germline V gene encodes CDR1 MNHNS and CDR2 SASEGT. V was cut by 9 bases and J by 4 bases, with 6 bases left in between. CDR3 loop: CARRGTEAFF. CDR3 DNA: TGTGCCAGACGGGGCACTGAAGCTTTCTTT.

The V call is TRBV28, the J call TRBJ1-6; TRBD1 aligns across 9 bases. The V and J ends lost 8 bases and 10 bases, in that order; junction bases with no gene match: 12. The CDR3 is 15 residues long. Per the germline V gene, CDR1 is MDHEN and CDR2 is SYDVKM. CDR3 loop: CASLLGTGFQSPLHF. The CDR3 bases are TGTGCCAGCCTCCTAGGGACAGGGTTTCAATCACCCCTCCACTTT.

The table lists this clonotype with many counts. The V gene is TRBV28, the J gene TRBJ2-3, with TRBD2 identical over 9 bases. Losses at the gene ends were 5 bases for V and 8 bases for J; bases not matched to a gene: 14. The CDR3 has 16 amino acids. Germline lookup yields CDR1 MDHEN and CDR2 SYDVKM. The CDR3 DNA follows: TGTGCCAGCAGTCTTAGCGGGAGCCTCACGGGAGGTACGCAGTATTTT. Translating it yields CASSLSGSLTGGTQYF.

This clonotype was seen repeatedly, ten times or more. This chain uses TRBV28 with TRBJ2-7; 10 bases fit TRBD1. J gave up 2 bases and V 6 bases, and 7 bases lay outside the gene matches. CDR1 is MDHEN, CDR2 SYDVKM, per germline. The CDR3 runs to 15 residues. CDR3 sequence reads: CASSPPDRGTYEQYF. CDR3 DNA: TGTGCCAGCAGCCCCCCGGACAGGGGGACCTACGAGCAGTACTTC.

This clonotype has a handful of counts. The chain couples TRBV12-3 or TRBV12-4 to TRBJ2-1; 7 bases agree with TRBD2. V shed 6 bases and J 5 bases; nucleotides not matched to a gene: 4. There are 13 residues in the CDR3. In DNA form, the CDR3 reads TGTGCCAGCAGCACTAGCGCCAACAATGAGCAGTTCTTC. This gives the protein CASSTSANNEQFF.

This clonotype was found a few times. A single base separates this from a much larger clone, so it may be a read error. The rearrangement joins TRBV24-1 to TRBJ2-5; D is undetermined. CDR3 length equals 11 residues. V was cut by 4 bases and J by 5 bases, with 4 bases left in between. Germline CDR1 reads KGHDR; CDR2 reads SFDVKD. This CDR3 is CATSEGETQYF. CDR3 bases: TGTGCCACCAGTGAAGGGGAGACCCAGTACTTC.

The rearrangement joins TRBV5-5 to TRBJ1-2, with 10 positions matching TRBD1. The germline V gene encodes CDR1 SGHKS and CDR2 YYEKEE (reference sequence). The CDR3 has 14 residues. V lost 5 bases and J lost 7; bases outside the gene matches: 8. This chain's CDR3 is CASSPGQGPVGYTF. The CDR3 DNA follows: TGTGCCAGCAGTCCGGGACAGGGGCCGGTTGGCTACACCTTC.

The V call is TRBV6-5, the J call TRBJ2-1; tentative D call: TRBD1 (6 bases). Trimming removed 5 bases from V and 5 bases from J, with 16 bases in between. This CDR3 spans 15 amino acids. Germline V gene lookup returns CDR1 MNHEY and CDR2 SVGAGI. The CDR3 nucleotides read TGTGCCAGCAGTAACAGGGAAATTCCGAACAATGAGCAGTTCTTC. This encodes CASSNREIPNNEQFF.

The rearrangement joins TRBV11-2 to TRBJ1-3, with unresolved D. Germline loops: CDR1 SGHAT, CDR2 FQNNGV. The CDR3 consists of 15 residues. Between the trimmed V and J ends, which lost 3 bases and 3 bases, there was a span of 12 bases. The CDR3, as DNA: TGTGCCAGCAGCTTCGATGGAGGGTTTGGAAACACCATATATTTT. This sequence encodes CASSFDGGFGNTIYF.

The table lists this clonotype with a few counts. This chain links TRBV14 with TRBJ2-5; 11 bases fit TRBD2. CDR1 and CDR2 (germline): SGHDN, FVKESK. The CDR3 runs to 16 residues. The V segment lost 3 bases and the J segment 2 bases; nucleotides outside the gene matches: 5. CDR3 residues: CASSHASGRFQETQYF. CDR3 nucleotides: TGTGCCAGCAGCCACGCTAGCGGGAGGTTTCAAGAGACCCAGTACTTC.

This clonotype was observed a handful of times. The CDR3 protein is CSARGVDRTSGRWEETQYF. The CDR3, as DNA: TGCAGTGCTAGAGGGGTGGACAGGACTAGCGGGAGGTGGGAAGAGACCCAGTACTTC. This rearrangement joins TRBV20-1 to TRBJ2-5; 14 nucleotides agree with TRBD2. This CDR3 has 19 residues. Germline assignment: CDR1 DFQATT and CDR2 SNEGSKA (reference sequence). V trimming: 1 base; J trimming: 3 bases; junction bases outside the gene matches: 13.

This clonotype occurred a few times. This chain connects TRBV7-9 to TRBJ1-1, with a possible D match to TRBD1 (5 bases). The ends were cut back, 3 bases at V and 6 bases at J, with 20 bases in the middle. Germline V gives CDR1 SEHNR, CDR2 FQNEAQ (reference sequence). The CDR3 is 16 residues long. CDR3 protein: CASSFGASRGVPEAFF. The CDR3 DNA sequence: TGTGCCAGCAGCTTCGGAGCTTCAAGGGGTGTGCCTGAAGCTTTCTTT.